The 28 T cell receptor beta chains presented below share a single source sample, sequenced in a study of blood T cell repertoires in COVID-19. Repertoires were generated with immunoSEQ multiplex PCR, while TCRdb's copy carries only in-frame clones and drops some. The sample contains 65,000 or so clones, about 80% of which appear only once. Input material: peripheral blood. Receptors were obtained from a man aged 55 to 70 with acute or convalescent COVID-19.

The V and J genes are TRBV23-1 and TRBJ1-2; D is unresolved. TRBV23-1 is an ORF; its function is uncertain. This CDR3 is built from 14 residues. V was clipped by 7 bases and J by 6 bases, with 18 bases between them. Here the CDR3 reads CASTHLRREDGYTF. CDR3 nucleotides: TGCGCCAGCACCCACCTAAGGAGGGAGGATGGCTACACCTTC.

The chain carries TRBV7-2 and TRBJ2-7, with 10 nucleotides matching TRBD2. The CDR3 totals 16 residues. The germline V gene has CDR1 SGHTA and CDR2 FQGNSA. Trimming removed 0 bases from V and 4 bases from J; junction bases left unmatched: 6. The CDR3 DNA reads TGTGCCAGCAGCTTAGCGAGGACTAGCGGCGAATACGAGCAGTACTTC. This translates into CASSLARTSGEYEQYF.

The chain couples TRBV7-3 to TRBJ2-2; no firm D call. The V end was cut by 3 bases, the J end by 1 base, with 6 bases between. The CDR3 has 14 amino acids. From germline, CDR1 is SGHTA and CDR2 FQGTGA. This CDR3 is CASSFDWNTGELFF. The CDR3 DNA reads TGTGCCAGCAGCTTCGACTGGAACACCGGGGAGCTGTTTTTT.

The CDR3 sequence is CASSEPDRGWTDTQYF. CDR3 DNA: TGTGCCAGCAGCGAACCGGACAGGGGGTGGACAGATACGCAGTATTTT. The chain couples TRBV6-1 to TRBJ2-3; 10 positions match TRBD1. The ends lost 6 bases at V and 3 bases at J; junction bases unmatched: 9. The CDR3 has 16 amino acids. CDR1 is MNHNS and CDR2 is SASEGT in the germline V gene.

The genes are TRBV15 and TRBJ2-1, with D tentatively TRBD2 (5 bases). The germline gives CDR1 LNHNV, CDR2 YYDKDF (reference sequence). The CDR3 totals 17 residues. V was pared by 0 bases and J by 2 bases, with 14 bases between. CDR3 sequence (DNA): TGTGCCACCAGCAGAGATGATTCGGGGTACCCCTACAATGAGCAGTTCTTC. This translates into CATSRDDSGYPYNEQFF.

The chain couples TRBV4-2 to TRBJ1-5, with 7 bases aligning to TRBD1. CDR3 length: 16 residues. After removal of 0 bases from V and 3 bases from J, the junction contained 5 bases not matched to a gene. CDR1 is LGHNA, CDR2 YNFKEQ, per germline. CDR3 bases: TGTGCCAGCAGCCAAGACTCGGGACAGATCAATCAGCCCCAGCATTTT. Protein: CASSQDSGQINQPQHF.

This chain joins TRBV27 and TRBJ1-2; the D gene is possibly TRBD1 (5 bases). This CDR3 region has 14 residues. Trimming removed 6 bases from V and 4 bases from J, with 15 bases in between. Germline assignment: CDR1 MNHEY and CDR2 SMNVEV (reference sequence). The CDR3 region is CASSSRPGGYGYTF. The CDR3 DNA follows: TGTGCCAGCAGCTCTCGCCCCGGGGGCTATGGCTACACCTTC.

The chain employs TRBV7-9 and TRBJ2-2, with D unresolved. Trimming left V 5 bases short and J 0 bases short, with 7 bases between. CDR1 and CDR2 (germline): SEHNR, FQNEAQ (reference sequence). The CDR3 sequence is 14 residues long. The CDR3 nucleotides read TGTGCCAGCAGCCTCCAGGCGAACACCGGGGAGCTGTTTTTT. Its translation is CASSLQANTGELFF.

The V gene is TRBV2, the J gene TRBJ2-5; the match to TRBD2 covers 14 bases. V lost 5 bases, J lost 7 bases, and 6 bases stayed unmatched. Germline V gives CDR1 SNHLY, CDR2 FYNNEI. This CDR3 spans 15 amino acids. The CDR3 coding sequence is TGTGCCAGCAGTCGGACTAGCGGGGGGCGGGGGACCCAGTACTTC. Amino acids: CASSRTSGGRGTQYF. Variable domain in full (rest from reference TRBV2 and TRBJ2-5): EPEVTQTPSHQVTQMGQEVILRCVPISNHLYFYWYRQILGQKVEFLVSFYNNEISEKSEIFDDQFSVERPDGSNFTLKIRSTKLEDSAMYFCASSRTSGGRGTQYFGPGTRLLVL.

The rearrangement links TRBV6-6 to TRBJ1-5, with D perhaps TRBD1 (5 bases). This CDR3 comprises 13 residues. V lost 6 bases and J lost 6, with 12 bases in between. The V gene's germline CDR1 is MNHNY and CDR2 SVGAGI (reference sequence). The CDR3 reads CASSSNRIQPQHF. The CDR3 DNA sequence: TGTGCCAGCAGCTCCAACAGGATTCAGCCCCAGCATTTT.

This chain connects TRBV12-2 to TRBJ2-2; the table's D call, TRBD1, was not checked against the DNA. TRBV12-2 is a pseudogene segment. This CDR3 has 15 residues. CDR3 in DNA: TGTGCAAGTCGCTTAGAGACAGTGAACACCGGGGAGCTGTTTTTT. It is translated as CASRLETVNTGELFF.

The J gene is TRBJ1-1, the V gene TRBV6-2 or TRBV6-3, with D hard to call. Trimming stripped 1 base from V and 4 bases from J, with 16 bases between. Germline assignment: CDR1 MNHEY and CDR2 SVGEGT. The CDR3 runs 16 residues. The CDR3 spells CASSYLVASSLTEAFF. The CDR3 DNA follows: TGTGCCAGCAGTTACTTGGTGGCCTCCTCGCTCACTGAAGCTTTCTTT.

The chain uses TRBV9 and TRBJ1-1; no clear D gene. Germline V gene data show CDR1 as SGDLS and CDR2 as YYNGEE. The CDR3 contains 14 residues. Trimming removed 4 bases at V and 0 bases at J, with 10 bases between. The CDR3: CASSPRIMNTEAFF. CDR3 sequence (DNA): TGTGCCAGCAGCCCCAGGATCATGAACACTGAAGCTTTCTTT.

The rearrangement joins TRBV15 to TRBJ2-5; 7 nucleotides agree with TRBD1. With 3 bases clipped from V and 2 bases from J, the junction kept 0 bases outside the gene matches. The CDR3 covers 13 residues. Germline CDR1 reads LNHNV; CDR2 reads YYDKDF (reference sequence). The CDR3 is CATSRDRQETQYF. The CDR3, as DNA: TGTGCCACCAGCAGGGACAGGCAAGAGACCCAGTACTTC.

The rearrangement uses TRBV5-1 and TRBJ1-1, with unresolved D. The V end was cut by 0 bases, the J end by 1 base, with 10 bases between. Per germline, CDR1 SGHRS and CDR2 YFSETQ. This CDR3 has 15 residues. The chain's CDR3 is CASSLGRGSNTEAFF. In DNA form, the CDR3 reads TGCGCCAGCAGCTTGGGACGCGGTTCGAACACTGAAGCTTTCTTT.

V gene TRBV5-4 combines with J gene TRBJ2-5; D remains ambiguous. V lost 1 base to trimming and J lost 5 bases, with 12 bases between them. The CDR3 totals 14 residues. CDR1 is SGHNT and CDR2 is YYREEE in the germline V gene (reference sequence). CDR3 nucleotide sequence: TGTGCCAGCAGCTTGCATGCAGCCGGGGAGACCCAGTACTTC. It codes for CASSLHAAGETQYF.

The J gene is TRBJ1-2, the V gene TRBV10-3, with 7 bases fitting TRBD1. The CDR3 contains 14 residues. With 8 bases clipped from V and 4 bases from J, the junction kept 10 bases outside the gene matches. In germline, CDR1 is ENHRY, CDR2 SYGVKD. CDR3 amino acids: CAIPSQGESYGYTF. As DNA, the CDR3 is TGTGCCATCCCATCTCAGGGGGAGAGCTATGGCTACACCTTC.

The rearrangement uses TRBV7-2 and TRBJ2-1, with D possibly being TRBD2 (7 bases). With 2 bases removed from V and 4 bases from J, the gap between germline ends came to 15 bases. This CDR3 region has 16 residues. In germline, CDR1 is SGHTA, CDR2 FQGNSA. CDR3 coding DNA: TGTGCCAGCAGCTTAAAGAGTGGGGGGGCGTACAATGAGCAGTTCTTC. It specifies CASSLKSGGAYNEQFF.

The chain couples TRBV7-9 to TRBJ1-1, with D possibly matching TRBD1 (5 bases). This CDR3 is 14 amino acids long. Germline V gene lookup returns CDR1 SEHNR and CDR2 FQNEAQ (reference sequence). V lost 3 bases to trimming and J lost 5 bases, with 13 bases between them. The CDR3 DNA reads as TGTGCCAGCAGCTTTGGGACGGAGGGGACTGAAGCTTTCTTT. This codes for CASSFGTEGTEAFF.

The chain has TRBV9 and TRBJ1-1; 9 bases map to TRBD1. Per germline, CDR1 SGDLS and CDR2 YYNGEE. The CDR3 spans 13 residues. With V trimmed by 0 bases and J by 7 bases, 1 base remained unmatched. DNA for the CDR3: TGTGCCAGCAGCGTAGGGACAGGGGATGAAGCTTTCTTT. This codes for CASSVGTGDEAFF.

V and J are TRBV19 and TRBJ1-2; tentative D call: TRBD1 (5 bases). Germline-derived CDR1 and CDR2 are LNHDA and SQIVND (reference sequence). V was trimmed by 2 bases and J by 5 bases, leaving 18 bases between them. This CDR3 spans 16 amino acids. DNA of the CDR3: TGTGCCAGTAGTATAATGGACCGGGGACTAGGGTATGGCTACACCTTC. It yields the protein CASSIMDRGLGYGYTF.

The V and J genes are TRBV11-2 and TRBJ2-1, with TRBD2 matching over 11 bases. The length of the CDR3 is 16 residues. The trim removed 5 bases at V and 8 bases at J, leaving 11 bases unmatched. Germline V gene data show CDR1 as SGHAT and CDR2 as FQNNGV. CDR3 sequence (DNA): TGTGCCAGCAGCCCCCTTAGCGGGGGGGCTGGCGATGAGCAGTTCTTC. Translation gives CASSPLSGGAGDEQFF.

J is TRBJ2-3 and V is TRBV11-2; the D gene is possibly TRBD1 (6 bases). The CDR3 loop spans 16 amino acids. V lost 5 bases and J 2 bases, leaving 17 bases between the germline ends. The germline CDR1 and CDR2 sequences are SGHAT and FQNNGV. In DNA form, the CDR3 reads TGTGCCAGCAGCCCATCGGGACACCTTTCCACAGATACGCAGTATTTT. Translation gives CASSPSGHLSTDTQYF.

The V and J genes are TRBV18 and TRBJ1-2; D perhaps matches TRBD1 (6 bases). This CDR3 contains 14 residues. V gave up 3 bases and J gave up 3 bases, with 11 bases separating them. CDR1 and CDR2 from the germline V gene are KGHSH and LQKENI. The DNA of the CDR3 is TGTGCCAGCTCACCGGACAGCAACTACTATGGCTACACCTTC. This translates into CASSPDSNYYGYTF. Supplemented by reference TRBV18 and TRBJ1-2, the full variable domain reads NAGVMQNPRHLVRRRGQEARLRCSPMKGHSHVYWYRQLPEEGLKFMVYLQKENIIDESGMPKERFSAEFPKEGPSILRIQQVVRGDSAAYFCASSPDSNYYGYTFGSGTRLTVV.

The DNA for the CDR3 is TGTGCCAGCAGCCCCTCCAACTATGGCTACACCTTC. Its translation: CASSPSNYGYTF. The chain combines TRBV7-8 with TRBJ1-2; D not resolved. This CDR3 is 12 amino acids long. V lost 5 bases, J lost 2 bases, and 6 bases lay in between. CDR1 SGHVS and CDR2 FQNEAQ come from the germline V gene.

V usage is TRBV19 and J usage is TRBJ1-2; no firm D call. Germline V CDR1 and CDR2: LNHDA, SQIVND (reference sequence). The V gene lost 5 bases and the J gene lost 0 bases, with 13 bases spanning the gap. CDR3 length: 15 residues. CDR3 DNA sequence: TGTGCCAGTAGTCCCAGACGAGGGCCTAACTATGGCTACACCTTC. Amino acid sequence: CASSPRRGPNYGYTF.

The rearrangement joins TRBV6-5 to TRBJ1-2; D not certain. V was cut by 8 bases and J by 2 bases, with 6 bases left in between. The CDR3 consists of 11 residues. CDR1 MNHEY and CDR2 SVGAGI come from the germline V gene. DNA for the CDR3: TGTGCCAGCGAGGCAAACTATGGCTACACCTTC. The encoded protein is CASEANYGYTF.

This chain links TRBV6-1 with TRBJ1-6; D is unresolved. CDR1 and CDR2 from the germline V gene are MNHNS and SASEGT. V was pared by 1 base and J by 6 bases, with 13 bases between. The CDR3 is made up of 16 amino acids. The CDR3 sequence is CASSEGGQWSNSPLHF. The DNA of the CDR3 is TGTGCCAGCAGTGAAGGAGGGCAGTGGAGTAATTCACCCCTCCACTTT.